This T cell receptor (beta chain) was identified during a study of blood T cell repertoires in COVID-19. Clones were read by immunoSEQ multiplex PCR, and TCRdb kept only the in-frame ones, dropping some. In the table there are around 220,000 clones, roughly four fifths of which are singletons. This CDR3 region has 16 residues. Germline CDR1 is SEHNR and CDR2 is FQNEAQ (reference sequence). With 5 bases clipped from V and 2 bases from J, the junction kept 10 bases outside the gene matches. Seattle patients were enrolled during active infection and followed longitudinally. This TCR derives from a woman aged 80 or over with COVID-19, enrolled during active disease. The gene calls are TRBV7-9 and TRBJ1-2; 8 nucleotides match TRBD1. The sequencing sample was made of peripheral blood. This chain's CDR3 is CASSRTGQNLNYGYTF. CDR3 in DNA: TGTGCCAGCAGCCGGACAGGGCAGAATTTAAACTATGGCTACACCTTC.